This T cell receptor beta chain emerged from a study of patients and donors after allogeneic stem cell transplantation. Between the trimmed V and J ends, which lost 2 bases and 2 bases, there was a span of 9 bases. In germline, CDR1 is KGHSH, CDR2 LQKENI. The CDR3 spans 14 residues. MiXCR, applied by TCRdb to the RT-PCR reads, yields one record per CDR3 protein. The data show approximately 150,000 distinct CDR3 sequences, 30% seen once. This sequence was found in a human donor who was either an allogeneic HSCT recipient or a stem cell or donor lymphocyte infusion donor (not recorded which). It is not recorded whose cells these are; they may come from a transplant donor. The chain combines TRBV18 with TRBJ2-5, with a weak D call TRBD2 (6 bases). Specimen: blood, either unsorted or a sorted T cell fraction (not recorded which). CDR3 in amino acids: CASSPGEVQETQYF. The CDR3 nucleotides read TGTGCCAGCTCACCAGGGGAGGTTCAAGAGACCCAGTACTTC.